This T cell receptor beta chain was captured by sequencing in a study of cytomegalovirus exposure and HLA in healthy donors. The overall study: The same platform was used for the roughly 130 validation repertoires and the 600 to 700 first-cohort repertoires, a later analysis reported.

This CDR3 is 15 amino acids long. After removal of 4 bases from V and 1 base from J, the junction contained 6 bases not matched to a gene. Germline V lookup: CDR1 SGHDT, CDR2 YYEEEE. Study-wide findings and caveats: Among TCR beta chains, those listed as cytomegalovirus-associated numbered about 160.

Some clones are missing from TCRdb's copy, which holds only in-frame ones; the method was immunoSEQ multiplex PCR. This table has 110,000 to 150,000 clones, 94% appearing once. Worth noting for this clone: What it binds is unknown.

The receptor was derived from a man between 18 and 35 years old in good health and CMV-seropositive. The J gene is TRBJ2-3, the V gene TRBV5-6; 7 bases map to TRBD2. The sample consisted of PBMCs. CDR3 residues: CASSPDAGGTDTQYF. The DNA for the CDR3 is TGTGCCAGCAGCCCGGACGCGGGGGGCACAGATACGCAGTATTTT.